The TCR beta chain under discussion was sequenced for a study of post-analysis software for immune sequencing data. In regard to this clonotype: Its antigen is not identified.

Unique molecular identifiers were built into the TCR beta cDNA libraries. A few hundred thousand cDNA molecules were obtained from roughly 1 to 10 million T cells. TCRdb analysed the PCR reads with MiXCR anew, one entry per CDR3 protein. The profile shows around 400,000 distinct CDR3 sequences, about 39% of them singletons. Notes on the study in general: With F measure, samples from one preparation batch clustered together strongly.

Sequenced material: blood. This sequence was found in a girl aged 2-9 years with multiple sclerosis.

CDR3 residues: CASSLGGERVYEQFF. CDR3 sequence (DNA): TGCGCCAGCAGCTTAGGGGGCGAGCGTGTGTATGAGCAGTTCTTC. The chain is built from TRBV5-1 and TRBJ2-1; 7 bases fit TRBD1. The CDR3 has 15 amino acids. From germline, CDR1 is SGHRS and CDR2 YFSETQ. With 2 bases clipped from V and 8 bases from J, the junction kept 10 bases outside the gene matches.